The 27 T cell receptor beta chains reported below all come from one sample, sequenced in a study of T cell responses to AZD1222 COVID-19 vaccine. The method was immunoSEQ multiplex PCR; TCRdb's version includes in-frame clones alone and lacks a portion of them. Here the sample spans roughly 100,000 clones, 85% to 90% being singletons. The specimen was peripheral blood, collected 28 days after the second AZD1222 dose. These receptors were obtained from an adult who received the AZD1222 COVID-19 vaccine.

The CDR3 loop reads CASSFSHRDSYGYTF. CDR3 nucleotides: TGTGCCAGCAGTTTCAGCCACCGGGACAGCTATGGCTACACCTTC. V is TRBV27 and J is TRBJ1-2; 7 positions match TRBD1. V shed 3 bases, J shed 4 bases, and the junction held 8 bases outside the gene matches. The CDR3 contains 15 residues. Germline V gene data show CDR1 as MNHEY and CDR2 as SMNVEV (reference sequence).

This chain links TRBV7-7 with TRBJ2-5; 8 nucleotides match TRBD2. The CDR3 has 16 amino acids. Per the germline V gene, CDR1 is SSHAT and CDR2 is FNYEAQ (reference sequence). V trimming: 1 base; J trimming: 2 bases; junction bases outside the gene matches: 6. CDR3 in DNA: TGTGCCAGCAGCTTAGGAGCTTTAGCGGGGCAAGAGACCCAGTACTTC. Translating gives CASSLGALAGQETQYF.

This clone was observed once. This chain links TRBV6-5 with TRBJ1-1; tentatively, D is TRBD1 (6 bases). V lost 7 bases, J lost 1 base, and 13 bases lay in between. Germline V gives CDR1 MNHEY, CDR2 SVGAGI. The CDR3 is 14 amino acids. The CDR3 sequence: CASKPRTENTEAFF. The DNA for the CDR3 is TGTGCCAGCAAGCCGAGGACAGAGAACACTGAAGCTTTCTTT.

The chain uses TRBV28 and TRBJ2-7; 10 nucleotides align to TRBD1. After removal of 2 bases from V and 2 bases from J, the junction contained 0 bases not matched to a gene. The CDR3 length is 14 residues. Germline V gene lookup returns CDR1 MDHEN and CDR2 SYDVKM. CDR3 amino acids: CASSLGTGAYEQYF. CDR3 nucleotides: TGTGCCAGCAGTTTAGGGACAGGGGCCTACGAGCAGTACTTC. The variable domain in full, completed from reference TRBV28 and TRBJ2-7, reads DVKVTQSSRYLVKRTGEKVFLECVQDMDHENMFWYRQDPGLGLRLIYFSYDVKMKEKGDIPEGYSVSREKKERFSLILESASTNQTSMYLCASSLGTGAYEQYFGPGTRLTVT.

V usage is TRBV5-5 and J usage is TRBJ2-5; D gene unclear. The V end lost 0 bases, the J end lost 0 bases, and 6 bases lay between the germline ends. The CDR3 is made up of 14 amino acids. Per germline, CDR1 SGHKS and CDR2 YYEKEE (reference sequence). CDR3 in DNA: TGTGCCAGCAGCTTGGACCCACACCAAGAGACCCAGTACTTC. The encoded protein is CASSLDPHQETQYF.

The chain employs TRBV5-1 and TRBJ1-1; D not certain. The CDR3 runs 13 residues. Between the trimmed V and J ends, which lost 2 bases and 2 bases, there was a span of 7 bases. The germline gives CDR1 SGHRS, CDR2 YFSETQ. The CDR3 protein is CASSFKDNTEAFF. CDR3 coding DNA: TGCGCCAGCAGCTTTAAGGACAACACTGAAGCTTTCTTT.

The chain carries TRBV7-9 and TRBJ2-1; possibly TRBD1 for D (6 bases). The germline gives CDR1 SEHNR, CDR2 FQNEAQ (reference sequence). This CDR3 comprises 14 residues. Trimming cost V 5 bases and J 5 bases, with 13 bases left between them. The CDR3 loop reads CASSQGSWNNEQFF. The CDR3 DNA reads as TGTGCCAGCAGCCAGGGGAGCTGGAACAATGAGCAGTTCTTC.

The rearrangement uses TRBV27 and TRBJ1-5; no clear D. V shed 6 bases and J shed 5 bases, with 17 bases lying between them. CDR1 and CDR2 (germline): MNHEY, SMNVEV (reference sequence). The CDR3 runs 15 residues. CDR3 loop: CASSPERGDDQPQHF. In DNA, the CDR3 is TGTGCCAGCAGCCCGGAACGGGGAGATGATCAGCCCCAGCATTTT.

This clone was counted once. V usage is TRBV27 and J usage is TRBJ1-6, with D possibly matching TRBD1 (6 bases). The length of the CDR3 is 16 residues. Deletions cut 3 bases from V and 5 bases from J, with 14 bases between. CDR1 and CDR2 (germline): MNHEY, SMNVEV (reference sequence). In DNA, the CDR3 is TGTGCCAGCAGTTTCCGGCAGGGGAGGGATAATTCACCCCTCCACTTT. Translated, it gives CASSFRQGRDNSPLHF.

This clone was observed once. The chain uses TRBV11-2 and TRBJ2-5; TRBD2 is a possible D gene (5 bases). Per the germline V gene, CDR1 is SGHAT and CDR2 is FQNNGV. This CDR3 is built from 16 residues. Trimming left V 3 bases short and J 2 bases short, with 16 bases between. The CDR3 sequence: CASSFAPNGLQETQYF. The DNA for the CDR3 is TGTGCCAGCAGCTTCGCACCGAACGGACTGCAAGAGACCCAGTACTTC.

This chain connects TRBV5-1 to TRBJ2-3, with D possibly called TRBD1 or TRBD2 (5 bases each). V lost 0 bases, J lost 2 bases, and 13 bases lay in between. Germline assignment: CDR1 SGHRS and CDR2 YFSETQ. The CDR3 runs 16 residues. CDR3 bases: TGCGCCAGCAGCTTGGAACGGGGACCCTCCACAGATACGCAGTATTTT. Its protein product is CASSLERGPSTDTQYF.

The chain has TRBV11-3 and TRBJ2-1; possibly TRBD2 for D (6 bases). V was trimmed by 3 bases and J by 6 bases, leaving 12 bases between them. CDR1 is SGHNT, CDR2 YENEEA, per germline. This CDR3 has 14 residues. The CDR3 nucleotides read TGTGCCAGCAGCTTTCTGACTAGAGGCAATGAGCAGTTCTTC. Translated: CASSFLTRGNEQFF. Looking up the rest from reference TRBV11-3 and TRBJ2-1 gives the full variable domain: EAGVVQSPRYKIIEKKQPVAFWCNPISGHNTLYWYLQNLGQGPELLIRYENEEAVDDSQLPKDRFSAERLKGVDSTLKIQPAELGDSAVYLCASSFLTRGNEQFFGPGTRLTVL.

The J gene is TRBJ1-5, the V gene TRBV28; weak D call: TRBD1 (5 bases). The CDR3 is 16 amino acids. CDR1 MDHEN and CDR2 SYDVKM come from the germline V gene. With 2 bases removed from V and 5 bases from J, the gap between germline ends came to 16 bases. The CDR3 nucleotides are TGTGCCAGCAGTTTAGGGGGGGTCGTTCGCGATCAGCCCCAGCATTTT. Encoded protein: CASSLGGVVRDQPQHF.

This clone has just a few counts. The chain carries TRBV29-1 and TRBJ1-1, with D maybe TRBD1 (6 bases). Deletions cut 7 bases from V and 1 base from J, with 13 bases between. The CDR3 has 13 amino acids. Per the germline V gene, CDR1 is SQVTM and CDR2 is ANQGSEA. Here the CDR3 reads CSGRRGANTEAFF. CDR3 nucleotide sequence: TGCAGCGGCCGGAGGGGGGCGAACACTGAAGCTTTCTTT.

V is TRBV7-6 and J is TRBJ1-2; tentatively, D is TRBD1 (6 bases). The V gene lost 5 bases and the J gene lost 4 bases, with 20 bases spanning the gap. CDR3 size: 16 residues. The germline V gene has CDR1 SGHVS and CDR2 FNYEAQ. The CDR3 sequence is CASSPSSRDNPYGYTF. The CDR3 coding sequence is TGTGCCAGCAGCCCAAGTTCCCGGGACAACCCCTATGGCTACACCTTC.

This clone has a single count. V and J are TRBV5-6 and TRBJ2-7, with 9 positions matching TRBD1. The CDR3 runs to 15 residues. V dropped 4 bases and J dropped 4; count of bases not matched to a gene: 9. The germline gives CDR1 SGHDT, CDR2 YYEEEE. CDR3 loop: CASSTDRGQGYEQYF. The DNA of the CDR3 is TGTGCCAGCAGCACGGACAGGGGCCAAGGGTACGAGCAGTACTTC. Supplemented by reference TRBV5-6 and TRBJ2-7, the full variable domain reads DAGVTQSPTHLIKTRGQQVTLRCSPKSGHDTVSWYQQALGQGPQFIFQYYEEEERQRGNFPDRFSGHQFPNYSSELNVNALLLGDSALYLCASSTDRGQGYEQYFGPGTRLTVT.

The chain has TRBV4-1 and TRBJ2-7, with D unresolved. V was cut by 1 base and J by 3 bases, with 10 bases left in between. The CDR3 length is 14 residues. Germline CDR1 reads MGHRA; CDR2 reads YSYEKL. This chain's CDR3 is CASSQVGISYEQYF. For the CDR3, the DNA is TGCGCCAGCAGCCAAGTTGGGATCAGCTACGAGCAGTACTTC.

This rearrangement joins TRBV5-1 to TRBJ2-7; 11 bases map to TRBD2. CDR3 size: 18 residues. J lost 0 bases, V lost 0 bases, and 8 bases had no gene match. Germline lookup yields CDR1 SGHRS and CDR2 YFSETQ. The DNA of the CDR3 is TGCGCCAGCAGCTTGGTACCTACTAGCGGGGGAAGCTCCTACGAGCAGTACTTC. Its protein product is CASSLVPTSGGSSYEQYF.

V and J are TRBV7-9 and TRBJ1-2; D possibly corresponds to TRBD1 (6 bases). This CDR3 region has 15 residues. Trimming removed 0 bases from V and 4 bases from J, with 12 bases in between. CDR1 is SEHNR and CDR2 is FQNEAQ in the germline V gene (reference sequence). The CDR3 DNA is TGTGCCAGCAGCTTAGCGAACAGGGTTGCCTATGGCTACACCTTC. It codes for CASSLANRVAYGYTF.

The chain combines TRBV19 with TRBJ2-3; 7 nucleotides line up with TRBD2. This CDR3 has 17 residues. Per the germline V gene, CDR1 is LNHDA and CDR2 is SQIVND (reference sequence). The junction had 9 bases not matched to a gene; V was cut back by 3 bases and J by 0 bases. The CDR3 sequence is CASSIRAGYSSTDTQYF. The DNA of the CDR3 is TGTGCCAGTAGTATCAGAGCGGGGTACTCTAGCACAGATACGCAGTATTTT.

J is TRBJ1-3 and V is TRBV18; maybe TRBD1 (5 bases). The CDR3 has 12 residues. Trimming left V 8 bases short and J 8 bases short, with 13 bases between. Germline V lookup: CDR1 KGHSH, CDR2 LQKENI. CDR3 protein: CASVRVGDTIYF. CDR3 nucleotide sequence: TGTGCCAGCGTCAGGGTCGGGGACACCATATATTTT.

The V gene is TRBV18, the J gene TRBJ2-2; 8 bases line up with TRBD2. Germline assignment: CDR1 KGHSH and CDR2 LQKENI. The CDR3 covers 17 residues. V lost 6 bases and J lost 3; bases outside the gene matches: 12. The CDR3 coding sequence is TGTGCCAGCTCCCCTCAGCCCCAGACTAGCGACACCGGGGAGCTGTTTTTT. It specifies CASSPQPQTSDTGELFF.

V gene TRBV28 combines with J gene TRBJ2-7; TRBD1 aligns across 11 bases. The V gene's germline CDR1 is MDHEN and CDR2 SYDVKM. This CDR3 spans 14 amino acids. The junction had 3 bases not matched to a gene; V was cut back by 8 bases and J by 0 bases. CDR3 sequence (DNA): TGTGCCAGCCCGGGACAGGGGGACTCCTACGAGCAGTACTTC. It translates to CASPGQGDSYEQYF. The full variable domain, its missing parts supplied by reference TRBV28 and TRBJ2-7, is DVKVTQSSRYLVKRTGEKVFLECVQDMDHENMFWYRQDPGLGLRLIYFSYDVKMKEKGDIPEGYSVSREKKERFSLILESASTNQTSMYLCASPGQGDSYEQYFGPGTRLTVT.

There are a few counts of this clone. The V gene is TRBV19, the J gene TRBJ2-7, with a weak D call TRBD2 (8 bases). Germline V gene lookup returns CDR1 LNHDA and CDR2 SQIVND (reference sequence). The CDR3 loop spans 14 amino acids. The V and J ends lost 3 bases and 5 bases respectively, with 14 bases between them. The CDR3 sequence is CASSIGRGLNEQYF. DNA of the CDR3: TGTGCCAGTAGTATCGGGAGGGGGCTGAACGAGCAGTACTTC. Together with reference TRBV19 and TRBJ2-7, the CDR3 gives the full variable domain: DGGITQSPKYLFRKEGQNVTLSCEQNLNHDAMYWYRQDPGQGLRLIYYSQIVNDFQKGDIAEGYSVSREKKESFPLTVTSAQKNPTAFYLCASSIGRGLNEQYFGPGTRLTVT.

This chain links TRBV27 with TRBJ2-6, with a possible D match to TRBD1 (6 bases). Looked up from germline, CDR1 is MNHEY and CDR2 is SMNVEV (reference sequence). Trimming stripped 2 bases from V and 0 bases from J, with 20 bases between. The CDR3 extends over 20 amino acids. This CDR3 reads CASSLTTLLLDSSGANVLTF. The CDR3 DNA sequence: TGTGCCAGCAGTTTAACCACTTTGTTACTGGACAGCTCTGGGGCCAACGTCCTGACTTTC.

The J gene is TRBJ2-3, the V gene TRBV11-3, with D perhaps matching TRBD1 or TRBD2 (5 bases each). CDR3 size: 15 residues. V lost 3 bases, J lost 3 bases, and 13 bases lay in between. CDR1 is SGHNT, CDR2 YENEEA, per germline. CDR3: CASSFSVGGTDTQYF. In nucleotides, the CDR3 is TGTGCCAGCAGCTTTTCGGTTGGGGGAACAGATACGCAGTATTTT. The variable domain in full, with the rest retrieved from reference TRBV11-3 and TRBJ2-3, is EAGVVQSPRYKIIEKKQPVAFWCNPISGHNTLYWYLQNLGQGPELLIRYENEEAVDDSQLPKDRFSAERLKGVDSTLKIQPAELGDSAVYLCASSFSVGGTDTQYFGPGTRLTVL.

This clone occurred a few times. CDR3 in DNA: TGTGCCAGCAGCTTCGGACAGGGGGTGGCAGCTAATGAAAAACTGTTTTTT. Amino acid sequence: CASSFGQGVAANEKLFF. The chain employs TRBV7-9 and TRBJ1-4; 10 positions agree with TRBD1. After removal of 3 bases from V and 3 bases from J, the junction contained 7 bases not matched to a gene. The germline V gene encodes CDR1 SEHNR and CDR2 FQNEAQ (reference sequence). This CDR3 region has 17 residues. Variable domain in full (rest from reference TRBV7-9 and TRBJ1-4): DTGVSQNPRHKITKRGQNVTFRCDPISEHNRLYWYRQTLGQGPEFLTYFQNEAQLEKSRLLSDRFSAERPKGSFSTLEIQRTEQGDSAMYLCASSFGQGVAANEKLFFGSGTQLSVL.